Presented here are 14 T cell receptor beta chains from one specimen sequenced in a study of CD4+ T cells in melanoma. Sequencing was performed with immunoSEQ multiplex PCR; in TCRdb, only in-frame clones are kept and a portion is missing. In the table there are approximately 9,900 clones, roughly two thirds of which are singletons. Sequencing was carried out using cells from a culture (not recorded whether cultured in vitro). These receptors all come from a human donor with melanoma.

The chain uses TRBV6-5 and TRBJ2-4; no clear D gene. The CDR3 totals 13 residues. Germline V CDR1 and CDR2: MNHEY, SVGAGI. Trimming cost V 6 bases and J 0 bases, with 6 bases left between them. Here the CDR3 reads CASRPIAKNIQYF. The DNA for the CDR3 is TGTGCCAGCAGACCCATAGCCAAAAACATTCAGTACTTC.

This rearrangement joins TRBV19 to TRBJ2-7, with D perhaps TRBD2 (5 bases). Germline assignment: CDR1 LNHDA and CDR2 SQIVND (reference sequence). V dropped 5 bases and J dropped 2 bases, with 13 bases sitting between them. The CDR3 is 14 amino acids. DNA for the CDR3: TGTGCCAGTAGTCCCCTAGTGCGGGCCTACGAGCAGTACTTC. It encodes CASSPLVRAYEQYF.

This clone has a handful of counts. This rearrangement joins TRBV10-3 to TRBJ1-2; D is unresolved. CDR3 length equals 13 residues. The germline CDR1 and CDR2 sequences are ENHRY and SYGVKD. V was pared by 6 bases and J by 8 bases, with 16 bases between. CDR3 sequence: CAISPGERGGYTF. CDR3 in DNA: TGTGCCATCAGCCCCGGGGAAAGAGGGGGCTACACCTTC.

The CDR3 reads CASSGAGGFYEQYF. CDR3 coding DNA: TGTGCCAGCAGTGGAGCGGGGGGGTTCTACGAGCAGTACTTC. V usage is TRBV6-5 and J usage is TRBJ2-7; TRBD2 aligns across 10 bases. Germline-derived CDR1 and CDR2 are MNHEY and SVGAGI. The CDR3 loop spans 14 amino acids. V lost 5 bases to trimming and J lost 3 bases; unmatched junction nucleotides: 4.

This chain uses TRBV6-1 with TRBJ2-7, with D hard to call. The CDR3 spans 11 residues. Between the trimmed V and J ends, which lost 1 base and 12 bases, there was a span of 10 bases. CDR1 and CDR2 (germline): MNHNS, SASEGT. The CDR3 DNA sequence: TGTGCCAGCAGTGAAGGACCCCAGTTGTACTTC. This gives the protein CASSEGPQLYF.

For the CDR3, the DNA is TGTGCCAGCAGTGAAGGATCAGCATATGGCTACACCTTC. Its translation: CASSEGSAYGYTF. This sequence joins TRBV6-1 and TRBJ1-2; D gene ambiguous. From germline, CDR1 is MNHNS and CDR2 SASEGT. The V end was cut by 1 base, the J end by 5 bases, with 8 bases between. This CDR3 is built from 13 residues.

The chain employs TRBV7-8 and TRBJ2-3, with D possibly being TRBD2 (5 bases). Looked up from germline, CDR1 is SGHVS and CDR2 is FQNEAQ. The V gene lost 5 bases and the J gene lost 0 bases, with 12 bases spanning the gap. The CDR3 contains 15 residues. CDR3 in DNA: TGTGCCAGCAGCCCCCGCCGGACTAGCACAGATACGCAGTATTTT. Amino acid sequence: CASSPRRTSTDTQYF.

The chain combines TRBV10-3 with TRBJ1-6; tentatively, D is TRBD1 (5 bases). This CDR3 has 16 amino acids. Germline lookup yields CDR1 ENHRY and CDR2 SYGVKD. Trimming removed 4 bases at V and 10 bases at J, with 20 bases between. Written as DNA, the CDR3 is TGTGCCATCAGTGCGAGGGGTGGTAGAGTTGAATCACCCCTCCACTTT. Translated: CAISARGGRVESPLHF.

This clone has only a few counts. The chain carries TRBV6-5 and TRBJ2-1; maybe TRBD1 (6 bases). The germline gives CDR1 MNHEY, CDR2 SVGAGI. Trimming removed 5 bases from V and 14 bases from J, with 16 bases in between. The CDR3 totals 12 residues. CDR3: CASSLPRGIEFF. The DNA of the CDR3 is TGTGCCAGCAGTCTCCCTAGGGGGATCGAGTTCTTC.

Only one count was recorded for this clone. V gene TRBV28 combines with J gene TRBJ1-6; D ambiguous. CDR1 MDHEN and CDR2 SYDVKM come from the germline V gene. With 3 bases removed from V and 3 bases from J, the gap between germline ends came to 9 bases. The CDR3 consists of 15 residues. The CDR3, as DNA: TGTGCCAGCAGTTTTTTACGCCGCTATAATTCACCCCTCCACTTT. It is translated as CASSFLRRYNSPLHF.

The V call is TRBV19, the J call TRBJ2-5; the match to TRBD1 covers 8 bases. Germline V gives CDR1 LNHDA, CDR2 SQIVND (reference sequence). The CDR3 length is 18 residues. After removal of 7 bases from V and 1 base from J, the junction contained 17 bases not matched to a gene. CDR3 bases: TGTGCCAGTAAGAATCCGGGGTGGCAGGGGGCTCCCCAAGAGACCCAGTACTTC. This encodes CASKNPGWQGAPQETQYF.

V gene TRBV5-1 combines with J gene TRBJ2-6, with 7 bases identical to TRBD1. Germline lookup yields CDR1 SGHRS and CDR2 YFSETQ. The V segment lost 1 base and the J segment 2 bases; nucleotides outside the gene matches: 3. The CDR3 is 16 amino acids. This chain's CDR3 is CASSLTTGTGANVLTF. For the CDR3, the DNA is TGCGCCAGCAGCTTGACGACAGGGACTGGGGCCAACGTCCTGACTTTC.

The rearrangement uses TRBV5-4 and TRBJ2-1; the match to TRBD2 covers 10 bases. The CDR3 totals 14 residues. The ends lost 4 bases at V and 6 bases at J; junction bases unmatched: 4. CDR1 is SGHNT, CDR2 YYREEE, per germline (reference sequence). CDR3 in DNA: TGTGCCAGCAGCGCGGGACTAGCGAGCAATGAGCAGTTCTTC. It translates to CASSAGLASNEQFF.

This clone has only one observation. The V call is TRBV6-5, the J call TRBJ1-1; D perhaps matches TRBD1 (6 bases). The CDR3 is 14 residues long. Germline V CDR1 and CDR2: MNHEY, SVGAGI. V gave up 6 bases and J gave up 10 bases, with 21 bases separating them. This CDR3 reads CASRAQQGGMGAFF. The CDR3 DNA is TGTGCCAGCAGGGCCCAACAGGGCGGGATGGGAGCTTTCTTT.